The T cell receptor (beta chain) described here comes from a study of glioma-infiltrating T cells after dendritic cell vaccination. Study conclusions and caveats: Longer survival after dendritic cell vaccination followed higher pretreatment TIL content.

The germline V gene encodes CDR1 MGHRA and CDR2 YSYEKL. With 2 bases removed from V and 0 bases from J, the gap between germline ends came to 8 bases. This CDR3 contains 16 residues. Up to 2 ug genomic DNA was used for TCRB CDR3 amplification. Repertoires were generated with immunoSEQ multiplex PCR, while TCRdb's copy carries only in-frame clones and drops some. In the table there are 95,000 or so clones, about 83% of which are singletons. Concerning this clone: What it binds is not known.

The TCR originated in a human donor with glioblastoma. The chain has TRBV4-1 and TRBJ2-6; tentative D call: TRBD1 (5 bases). The material sequenced was blood, taken before dendritic cell vaccination. CDR3 sequence reads: CASSQSRDSGANVLTF. The DNA for the CDR3 is TGCGCCAGCAGCCAATCCAGGGACTCTGGGGCCAACGTCCTGACTTTC.